A selection of T cell receptor beta chains follows, all from one sample in a study of T-cell memory formation after mild COVID-19. TCRdb re-called the 5' RACE reads with MiXCR, one entry per CDR3 protein. The sample holds 130,000 to 150,000 distinct CDR3 sequences, about 6% seen once. Sequenced material: PBMCs or a T cell subset sorted from them (not recorded which). These receptors all come from an adult woman who had mild COVID-19 (a few samples of this study predate the infection). Cell type and time point are not known. Each CDR3 is given with its conserved first and last residue. Each record gives: D gene, clone size, V gene, J gene, CDR3 protein, CDR3 DNA. The D gene is left open where the match is weak. Clone sizes are given selectively: once, few, many, or a class where the clone is expanded.

D gene: -; clone size: few; V gene: TRBV12-3/TRBV12-4; J gene: TRBJ1-1; CDR3 protein: CASSLALAGVPNTEAFF; CDR3 DNA: TGTGCCAGCAGTTTAGCGCTGGCAGGGGTCCCGAACACTGAAGCTTTCTTT
D gene: TRBD2; clone size: many; V gene: TRBV20-1; J gene: TRBJ2-7; CDR3 protein: CSARDGRVERQYF; CDR3 DNA: TGCAGTGCTAGAGATGGGAGGGTTGAGCGGCAGTACTTC
D gene: TRBD2; clone size: -; V gene: TRBV6-2/TRBV6-3; J gene: TRBJ2-5; CDR3 protein: CASSPTSGRTEFRGTQYF; CDR3 DNA: TGTGCCAGCAGCCCGACTAGCGGGAGGACGGAGTTCCGGGGGACCCAGTACTTC
D gene: TRBD1; clone size: many; V gene: TRBV5-1; J gene: TRBJ2-2; CDR3 protein: CASSPKTGGTGELFF; CDR3 DNA: TGCGCCAGCAGCCCAAAGACAGGGGGGACCGGGGAGCTGTTTTTT
D gene: -; clone size: many; V gene: TRBV10-3; J gene: TRBJ1-2; CDR3 protein: CAISEVKHGYTF; CDR3 DNA: TGTGCCATCAGTGAGGTTAAACATGGCTACACCTTC
D gene: TRBD2; clone size: many; V gene: TRBV12-3/TRBV12-4; J gene: TRBJ2-1; CDR3 protein: CASSLWTSAYNEQFF; CDR3 DNA: TGTGCCAGCAGTTTATGGACTAGCGCTTACAATGAGCAGTTCTTC
D gene: TRBD1; clone size: few; V gene: TRBV5-1; J gene: TRBJ2-7; CDR3 protein: CASSWEYTGVGEQYF; CDR3 DNA: TGCGCCAGCAGCTGGGAATATACAGGGGTCGGCGAGCAGTACTTC
D gene: -; clone size: many; V gene: TRBV28; J gene: TRBJ2-2; CDR3 protein: CASSSIGHPSTGELFF; CDR3 DNA: TGTGCCAGCAGTTCGATAGGACATCCTTCGACCGGGGAGCTGTTTTTT
D gene: -; clone size: few; V gene: TRBV6-6; J gene: TRBJ2-5; CDR3 protein: CASRHGYTETQYF; CDR3 DNA: TGTGCCAGCAGGCACGGATATACAGAGACCCAGTACTTC
D gene: -; clone size: many; V gene: TRBV7-9; J gene: TRBJ2-3; CDR3 protein: CASSLAGRTDTQYF; CDR3 DNA: TGTGCCAGCAGCTTAGCGGGCCGCACAGATACGCAGTATTTT
D gene: TRBD1; clone size: -; V gene: TRBV7-2; J gene: TRBJ2-1; CDR3 protein: CASSFQGARGEQFF; CDR3 DNA: TGTGCCAGCAGCTTCCAGGGGGCTAGGGGTGAGCAGTTCTTC
D gene: -; clone size: -; V gene: TRBV5-1; J gene: TRBJ1-2; CDR3 protein: CASSLGANYGYTF; CDR3 DNA: TGCGCCAGCAGCTTGGGAGCTAACTATGGCTACACCTTC
D gene: -; clone size: few; V gene: TRBV21-1; J gene: TRBJ2-5; CDR3 protein: CASSNPGAFQETQYF; CDR3 DNA: TGTGCCAGCAGCAACCCGGGAGCGTTCCAAGAGACCCAGTACTTC
D gene: TRBD1; clone size: -; V gene: TRBV7-9; J gene: TRBJ1-1; CDR3 protein: CASSFIQGRKKAEAFF; CDR3 DNA: TGTGCCAGCAGCTTTATACAGGGGCGGAAAAAGGCTGAAGCTTTCTTT
D gene: -; clone size: -; V gene: TRBV27; J gene: TRBJ2-7; CDR3 protein: CASSFSDGGSYEQYF; CDR3 DNA: TGTGCCAGCAGTTTCTCGGACGGAGGCTCCTACGAGCAGTACTTC
D gene: TRBD2; clone size: few; V gene: TRBV12-3/TRBV12-4; J gene: TRBJ2-5; CDR3 protein: CASSLSGGVETQYF; CDR3 DNA: TGTGCCAGCAGTCTTTCGGGGGGTGTTGAGACCCAGTACTTC
D gene: -; clone size: few; V gene: TRBV6-1; J gene: TRBJ2-5; CDR3 protein: CASSEDLRRETQYF; CDR3 DNA: TGTGCCAGCAGTGAAGATTTGAGGCGCGAGACCCAGTACTTC
D gene: -; clone size: many; V gene: TRBV27; J gene: TRBJ1-5; CDR3 protein: CASSSSSTQPQHF; CDR3 DNA: TGTGCCAGCAGTTCCAGCAGTACTCAGCCCCAGCATTTT
D gene: TRBD2; clone size: many; V gene: TRBV5-1; J gene: TRBJ2-3; CDR3 protein: CASSLSPRLADTDTQYF; CDR3 DNA: TGCGCCAGCAGCTTGTCCCCCAGACTAGCCGACACAGATACGCAGTATTTT
D gene: -; clone size: many; V gene: TRBV4-1; J gene: TRBJ1-1; CDR3 protein: CASRPWGESTEAFF; CDR3 DNA: TGCGCCAGCAGGCCCTGGGGTGAGAGCACTGAAGCTTTCTTT
D gene: TRBD2; clone size: many; V gene: TRBV20-1; J gene: TRBJ2-7; CDR3 protein: CSANPSGMSYEQYF; CDR3 DNA: TGCAGTGCTAATCCTAGCGGGATGAGCTACGAGCAGTACTTC
D gene: -; clone size: many; V gene: TRBV12-3/TRBV12-4; J gene: TRBJ2-3; CDR3 protein: CASSPAPGRGLFRGAAGTDTQYF; CDR3 DNA: TGTGCCAGCAGTCCCGCCCCTGGGCGGGGGCTTTTCAGGGGCGCAGCGGGCACAGATACGCAGTATTTT
D gene: -; clone size: many; V gene: TRBV3-1; J gene: TRBJ2-1; CDR3 protein: CASSHWGREQFF; CDR3 DNA: TGTGCCAGCAGCCATTGGGGGAGGGAGCAGTTCTTC
D gene: -; clone size: few; V gene: TRBV18; J gene: TRBJ2-6; CDR3 protein: CASSIRKAGANVLTF; CDR3 DNA: TGTGCCAGCTCGATCCGAAAAGCTGGGGCCAACGTCCTGACTTTC
D gene: -; clone size: few; V gene: TRBV19; J gene: TRBJ2-3; CDR3 protein: CASTHGPGSSSTDTQYF; CDR3 DNA: TGTGCCAGTACCCACGGCCCAGGGTCATCTAGCACAGATACGCAGTATTTT
D gene: TRBD1; clone size: few; V gene: TRBV6-2/TRBV6-3; J gene: TRBJ1-5; CDR3 protein: CASRDRGLQPQHF; CDR3 DNA: TGTGCCTCCAGGGACAGGGGGCTTCAGCCCCAGCATTTT
D gene: -; clone size: many; V gene: TRBV6-6; J gene: TRBJ2-7; CDR3 protein: CASSYSYRDSFSYEQYF; CDR3 DNA: TGTGCCAGCAGTTACTCGTACCGGGACTCCTTCTCCTACGAGCAGTACTTC
D gene: -; clone size: -; V gene: TRBV5-1; J gene: TRBJ2-3; CDR3 protein: CASSLANGASTDTQYF; CDR3 DNA: TGCGCCAGCAGCTTGGCCAACGGGGCTAGCACAGATACGCAGTATTTT
D gene: -; clone size: many; V gene: TRBV12-3/TRBV12-4; J gene: TRBJ2-3; CDR3 protein: CASSLRGMGLHRDTQYF; CDR3 DNA: TGTGCCAGCAGTTTAAGAGGTATGGGACTTCATCGGGATACGCAGTATTTT
D gene: TRBD2; clone size: many; V gene: TRBV9; J gene: TRBJ2-7; CDR3 protein: CASSSGLAGGIYEQYF; CDR3 DNA: TGTGCCAGCAGCTCGGGACTAGCGGGAGGAATCTACGAGCAGTACTTC
D gene: -; clone size: -; V gene: TRBV6-2/TRBV6-3; J gene: TRBJ2-1; CDR3 protein: CASTEPPGGPIEQFF; CDR3 DNA: TGTGCCAGCACCGAACCGCCTGGGGGCCCAATTGAGCAGTTCTTC
D gene: -; clone size: many; V gene: TRBV11-1; J gene: TRBJ2-1; CDR3 protein: CASGAGTLSNEQFF; CDR3 DNA: TGTGCCAGCGGAGCCGGGACCTTGTCCAATGAGCAGTTCTTC
D gene: -; clone size: few; V gene: TRBV7-3; J gene: TRBJ2-1; CDR3 protein: CASSATLGEQFF; CDR3 DNA: TGTGCCAGCAGCGCCACCCTGGGCGAGCAGTTCTTC
D gene: -; clone size: many; V gene: TRBV4-2; J gene: TRBJ2-3; CDR3 protein: CASSQDRTWGTDTQYF; CDR3 DNA: TGTGCCAGCAGCCAAGATCGAACATGGGGCACAGATACGCAGTATTTT
D gene: -; clone size: -; V gene: TRBV10-3; J gene: TRBJ1-1; CDR3 protein: CAGRGANTEAFF; CDR3 DNA: TGTGCCGGCAGGGGCGCGAACACTGAAGCTTTCTTT
D gene: -; clone size: -; V gene: TRBV9; J gene: TRBJ2-3; CDR3 protein: CASSVAGNTDTQYF; CDR3 DNA: TGTGCCAGCAGCGTAGCCGGCAATACAGATACGCAGTATTTT
D gene: -; clone size: many; V gene: TRBV12-3/TRBV12-4; J gene: TRBJ1-1; CDR3 protein: CASSLTETNTEAFF; CDR3 DNA: TGTGCCAGCAGTTTGACAGAAACGAACACTGAAGCTTTCTTT